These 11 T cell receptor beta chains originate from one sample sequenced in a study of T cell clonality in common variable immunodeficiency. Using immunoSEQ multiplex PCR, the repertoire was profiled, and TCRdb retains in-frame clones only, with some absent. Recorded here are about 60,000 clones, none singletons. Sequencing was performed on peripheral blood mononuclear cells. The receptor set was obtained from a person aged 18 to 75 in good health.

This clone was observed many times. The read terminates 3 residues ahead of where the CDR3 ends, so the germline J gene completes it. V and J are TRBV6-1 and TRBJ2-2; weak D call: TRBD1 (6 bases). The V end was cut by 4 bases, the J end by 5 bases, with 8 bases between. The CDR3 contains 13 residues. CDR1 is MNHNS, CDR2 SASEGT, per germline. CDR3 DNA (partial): TGTGCCAGCAGTGTACAGGGTACCGGGGAG. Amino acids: CASSVQGTGE. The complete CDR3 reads CASSVQGTGELFF.

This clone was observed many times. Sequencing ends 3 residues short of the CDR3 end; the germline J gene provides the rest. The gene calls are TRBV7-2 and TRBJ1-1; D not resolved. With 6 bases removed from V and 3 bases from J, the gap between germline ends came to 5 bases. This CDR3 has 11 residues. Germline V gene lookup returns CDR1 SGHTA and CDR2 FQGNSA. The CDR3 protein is CASSQYTEAFF. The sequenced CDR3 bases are TGTGCCAGCAGTCAATACACTGAA.

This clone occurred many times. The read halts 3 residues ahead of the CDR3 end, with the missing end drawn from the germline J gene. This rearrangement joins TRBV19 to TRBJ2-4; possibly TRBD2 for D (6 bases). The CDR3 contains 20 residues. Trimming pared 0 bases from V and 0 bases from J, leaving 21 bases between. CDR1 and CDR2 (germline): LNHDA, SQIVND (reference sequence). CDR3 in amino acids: CASSIEGDSTKEVAKNIQYF. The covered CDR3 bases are TGTGCCAGTAGTATAGAAGGGGACTCCACGAAAGAAGTAGCCAAAAACATT. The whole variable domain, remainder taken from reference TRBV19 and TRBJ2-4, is DGGITQSPKYLFRKEGQNVTLSCEQNLNHDAMYWYRQDPGQGLRLIYYSQIVNDFQKGDIAEGYSVSREKKESFPLTVTSAQKNPTAFYLCASSIEGDSTKEVAKNIQYFGAGTRLSVL.

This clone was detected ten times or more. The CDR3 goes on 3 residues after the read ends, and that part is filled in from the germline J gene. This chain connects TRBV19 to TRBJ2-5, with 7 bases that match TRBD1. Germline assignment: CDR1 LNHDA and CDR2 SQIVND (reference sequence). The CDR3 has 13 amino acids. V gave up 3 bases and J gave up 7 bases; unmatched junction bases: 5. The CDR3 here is CASSMEQGLTQYF. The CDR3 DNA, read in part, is TGTGCCAGTAGTATGGAACAGGGGTTGACC.

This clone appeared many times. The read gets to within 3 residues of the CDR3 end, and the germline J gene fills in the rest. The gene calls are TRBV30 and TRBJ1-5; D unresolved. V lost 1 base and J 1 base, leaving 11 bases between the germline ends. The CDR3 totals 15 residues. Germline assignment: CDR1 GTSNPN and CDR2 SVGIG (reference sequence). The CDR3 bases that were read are TGTGCCTGGAGTGGGTCTGGCCGAAGCAATCAGCCC. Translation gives CAWSGSGRSNQP. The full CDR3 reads CAWSGSGRSNQPQHF.

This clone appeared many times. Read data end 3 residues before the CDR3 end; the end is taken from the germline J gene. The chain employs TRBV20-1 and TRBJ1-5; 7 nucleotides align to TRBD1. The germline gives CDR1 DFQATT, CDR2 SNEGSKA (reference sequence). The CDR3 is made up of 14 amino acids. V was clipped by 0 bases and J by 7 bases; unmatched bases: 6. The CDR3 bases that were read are TGCAGTGCTAGAGATCACAGGGGTGTACAGCCC. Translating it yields CSARDHRGVQP. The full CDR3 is CSARDHRGVQPQHF.

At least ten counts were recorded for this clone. Partial CDR3 DNA: TGTGCCAGCAGCTCCGGGACAGAAGCGAACACCGGGGAG. It encodes CASSSGTEANTGE. The CDR3 reads in full as CASSSGTEANTGELFF. This rearrangement joins TRBV7-6 to TRBJ2-2, with 7 bases matching TRBD1. The read ends 3 residues early relative to the CDR3; the germline J gene fills the gap. V lost 4 bases to trimming and J lost 0 bases; unmatched junction nucleotides: 5. CDR1 is SGHVS, CDR2 FNYEAQ, per germline. The CDR3 extends over 16 amino acids.

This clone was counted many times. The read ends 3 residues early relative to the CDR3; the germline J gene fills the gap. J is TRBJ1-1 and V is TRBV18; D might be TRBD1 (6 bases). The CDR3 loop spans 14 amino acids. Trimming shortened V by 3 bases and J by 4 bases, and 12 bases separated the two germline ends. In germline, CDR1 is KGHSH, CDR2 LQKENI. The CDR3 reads CASSPGGLGTEAFF. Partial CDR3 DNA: TGTGCCAGCTCACCGGGGGGGCTGGGCACTGAA.

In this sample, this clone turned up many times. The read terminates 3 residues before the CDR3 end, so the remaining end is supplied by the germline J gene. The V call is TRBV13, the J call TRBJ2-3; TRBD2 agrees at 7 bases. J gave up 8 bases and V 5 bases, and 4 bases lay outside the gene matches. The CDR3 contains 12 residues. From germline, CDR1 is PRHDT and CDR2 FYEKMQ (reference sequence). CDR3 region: CASSPERGTQYF. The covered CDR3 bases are TGTGCCAGCAGCCCGGAGCGGGGTACG.

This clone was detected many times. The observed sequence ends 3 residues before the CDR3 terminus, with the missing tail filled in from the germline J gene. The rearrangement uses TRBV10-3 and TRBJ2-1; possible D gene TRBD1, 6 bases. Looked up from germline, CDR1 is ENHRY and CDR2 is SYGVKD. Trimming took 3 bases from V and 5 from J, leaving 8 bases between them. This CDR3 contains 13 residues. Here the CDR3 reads CAISEYRDNEQFF. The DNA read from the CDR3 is TGTGCCATCAGTGAATACAGGGACAATGAG.

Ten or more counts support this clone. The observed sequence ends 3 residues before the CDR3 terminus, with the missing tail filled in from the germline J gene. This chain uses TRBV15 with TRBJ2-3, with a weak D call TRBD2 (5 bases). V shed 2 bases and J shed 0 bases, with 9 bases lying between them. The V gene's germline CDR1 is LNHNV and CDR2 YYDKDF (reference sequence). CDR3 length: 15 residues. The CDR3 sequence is CATSRLAVSTDTQYF. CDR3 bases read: TGTGCCACCAGCAGACTAGCTGTCAGCACAGATACG.